These 5 T cell receptor beta chains were all obtained from the same sample, sequenced in a study of Graves' ophthalmopathy and Graves' hyperthyroidism. Amplifying from RNA transcripts, the study obtained TCR beta CDR3 regions. Second-round multiplex PCR followed a first-round RT-PCR using HTBI primers. TCRdb independently ran MiXCR on the multiplex PCR reads; one entry per CDR3 protein. Of hundreds of thousands of distinct CDR3 sequences in the sample, 20% to 25% are singletons; the top ten hold more than 2.5%. The specimen was peripheral blood. These receptors were taken from a woman between 18 and 29 years old with stable Graves' hyperthyroidism.

This clonotype appeared a few times. This chain joins TRBV3-1 and TRBJ1-1, with D uncertain. This CDR3 contains 13 residues. The V gene lost 1 base and the J gene lost 1 base, with 4 bases spanning the gap. Germline V gene sequence: CDR1 LGHDT, CDR2 YNNKEL (reference sequence). CDR3: CASSQAANTEAFF. In DNA, the CDR3 is TGTGCCAGCAGCCAAGCGGCGAACACTGAAGCTTTCTTT.

The chain carries TRBV28 and TRBJ2-7; D might be TRBD1 (7 bases). The CDR3 covers 17 residues. Trimming stripped 6 bases from V and 3 bases from J, with 24 bases between. Germline values: CDR1 MDHEN, CDR2 SYDVKM. The CDR3, as DNA: TGTGCCAGCAGGACGAGGGGGGCGACAGGGATGGGCTACGAGCAGTACTTC. Amino acids: CASRTRGATGMGYEQYF. Complete variable domain (other parts from reference TRBV28 and TRBJ2-7): DVKVTQSSRYLVKRTGEKVFLECVQDMDHENMFWYRQDPGLGLRLIYFSYDVKMKEKGDIPEGYSVSREKKERFSLILESASTNQTSMYLCASRTRGATGMGYEQYFGPGTRLTVT.

This clonotype was found many times. This sequence joins TRBV29-1 and TRBJ2-7, with unresolved D. V lost 6 bases and J lost 4, with 16 bases in between. CDR3 size: 13 residues. Per germline, CDR1 SQVTM and CDR2 ANQGSEA. CDR3 bases: TGCAGCGTCCCCGGAACCGATGGATACGAGCAGTACTTC. Translating gives CSVPGTDGYEQYF.

With respect to this clonotype: This likely comes from a read error, as the CDR3 has no conserved phenylalanine or tryptophan at its end. The DNA is omitted, as the CDR3 cannot be located on it reliably, and the CDR3 follows TCRdb's listing. The chain couples TRBV19 to TRBJ1-1. The CDR3 has 11 amino acids, counting both end residues. Germline V gene data show CDR1 as LNHDA and CDR2 as SQIVND (reference sequence). This chain's CDR3 is CAGFSGTEACL.

The chain couples TRBV5-1 to TRBJ2-7; 8 bases agree with TRBD1. The germline V gene has CDR1 SGHRS and CDR2 YFSETQ. Trimming removed 6 bases from V and 4 bases from J; junction bases left unmatched: 9. CDR3 length: 14 residues. The CDR3 sequence is CASNAAGGGYEQYF. The CDR3 DNA reads TGCGCCAGCAACGCGGCAGGGGGCGGGTACGAGCAGTACTTC.